This TCR beta chain stems from a study of CD8+ T cells in alopecia areata. Trimming shortened V by 3 bases and J by 2 bases, and 16 bases separated the two germline ends. The germline CDR1 and CDR2 sequences are SGHDT and YYEEEE. The CDR3 has 16 residues. Study conclusions and caveats: The study found tofacitinib significantly decreased scalp clonality and expanded CD8+ clones among the top 100. Researchers report lesional scalp, most notably alopecia totalis/universalis, outstripped normal scalp in clonality.

Comments on this clone: Its specificity is unknown.

As for treatment: oral pan-JAK inhibitor, 5-10 mg twice daily. Once RNA had been extracted, it was reverse transcribed into cDNA to act as the sequencing template. Sequenced by immunoSEQ multiplex PCR; TCRdb stores in-frame clones only, minus some. The profile covers over 150,000 clones, with approximately 60% appearing a single time and about 14% taken by the ten largest. The source material was CD4+ T cells sorted from blood, sampled at week 24, from a patient treated with tofacitinib. The clonotype was recovered from a human donor with alopecia areata. The chain combines TRBV5-6 with TRBJ2-3, with D tentatively TRBD1 (6 bases). CDR3 protein: CASSSPDRGYTDTQYF. CDR3 sequence (DNA): TGTGCCAGCAGCTCCCCGGATAGGGGGTACACAGATACGCAGTATTTT.